Many counts were recorded for the clone carrying this T cell receptor beta chain. Its antigen remains unidentified. TCRdb called the 5' RACE reads again in MiXCR, with one record for every CDR3 protein. Of approximately 260,000 distinct CDR3 sequences listed, 10% to 15% are singletons. Germline V gives CDR1 SGHRS, CDR2 YFSETQ. V was trimmed by 4 bases and J by 8 bases, leaving 9 bases between them. The CDR3 has 12 amino acids. The sample comes from a study of T cells after yellow fever vaccination. In the study overall: Researchers used SMART-Seq v4 Ultra Low Input to prepare fractions that had low cell numbers.

The study, taken as a whole, reports: Contaminants from the bulk population, in the form of abundant clonotypes, could be found in FACS-sorted repertoires.

The rearrangement links TRBV5-1 to TRBJ2-2; D not resolved. The starting material was CD4+ T cells sorted from PBMCs, obtained 45 days after the yellow fever booster vaccination. This receptor was identified in a man younger than 45 who received the YFV17D yellow fever vaccine. CDR3 nucleotides: TGCGCCAGCAGCCCAATTTCGGGGGAGCTGTTTTTT. It specifies CASSPISGELFF. Based on the CDR3 plus reference TRBV5-1 and TRBJ2-2, the full variable domain is KAGVTQTPRYLIKTRGQQVTLSCSPISGHRSVSWYQQTPGQGLQFLFEYFSETQRNKGNFPGRFSGRQFSNSRSEMNVSTLELGDSALYLCASSPISGELFFGEGSRLTVL.